The sequence of this T cell receptor beta chain was determined in a study of shared clonotypes between healthy human individuals. Across the study: Contributing individuals were a couple of females and a few males aged 18 to 49.

Running of the assay took place at deep level. Several immunoSEQ plates received, in even portions, the genomic DNA of each subset. Libraries were prepared by immunoSEQ multiplex PCR; TCRdb keeps only in-frame clonotypes and omits some of them. The sample yields hundreds of thousands of clones, less than 80% seen once. Study-level findings and limits: Owing to a small donor count, the genetic and exposure-history diversity represented was limited.

As regards this clone: Its target is not known.

Trimming cost V 1 base and J 2 bases; bases outside gene matches: 2. Germline V gene sequence: CDR1 LNHNV, CDR2 YYDKDF (reference sequence). This CDR3 has 16 amino acids. The chain has TRBV15 and TRBJ1-2; 12 nucleotides line up with TRBD1. The sequencing sample was made of PBMCs. The clonotype was recovered from a woman between 40 and 50 years old in good health. Some clones in this sample may be carry-over from other donors' samples. CDR3 loop: CATSRGGQGANYGYTF. The CDR3 coding sequence is TGTGCCACCAGCAGAGGGGGACAGGGGGCGAACTATGGCTACACCTTC. Together with reference TRBV15 and TRBJ1-2, the CDR3 gives the full variable domain: DAMVIQNPRYQVTQFGKPVTLSCSQTLNHNVMYWYQQKSSQAPKLLFHYYDKDFNNEADTPDNFQSRRPNTSFCFLDIRSPGLGDTAMYLCATSRGGQGANYGYTFGSGTRLTVV.